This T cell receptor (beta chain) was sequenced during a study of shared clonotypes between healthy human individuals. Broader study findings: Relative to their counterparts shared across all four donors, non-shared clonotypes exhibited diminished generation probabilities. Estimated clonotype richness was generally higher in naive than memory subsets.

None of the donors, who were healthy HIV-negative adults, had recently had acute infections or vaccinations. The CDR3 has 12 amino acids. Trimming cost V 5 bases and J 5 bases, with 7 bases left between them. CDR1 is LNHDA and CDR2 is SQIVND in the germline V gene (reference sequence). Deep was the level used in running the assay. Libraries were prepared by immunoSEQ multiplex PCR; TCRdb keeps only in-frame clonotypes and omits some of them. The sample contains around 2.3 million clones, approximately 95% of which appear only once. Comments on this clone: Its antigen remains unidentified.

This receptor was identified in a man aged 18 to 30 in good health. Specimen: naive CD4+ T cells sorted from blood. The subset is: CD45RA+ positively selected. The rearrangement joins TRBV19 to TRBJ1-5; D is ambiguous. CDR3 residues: CASSRADQPQHF. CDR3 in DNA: TGTGCCAGTAGTCGGGCGGATCAGCCCCAGCATTTT.